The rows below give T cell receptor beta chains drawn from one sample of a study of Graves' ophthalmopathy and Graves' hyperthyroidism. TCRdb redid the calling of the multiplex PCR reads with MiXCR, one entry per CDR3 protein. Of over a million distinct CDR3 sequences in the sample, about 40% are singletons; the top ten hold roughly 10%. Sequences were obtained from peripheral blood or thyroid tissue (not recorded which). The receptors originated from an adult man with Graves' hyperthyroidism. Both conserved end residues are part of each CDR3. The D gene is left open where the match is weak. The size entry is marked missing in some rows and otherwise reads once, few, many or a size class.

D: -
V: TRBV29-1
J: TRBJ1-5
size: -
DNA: TGCAGCGTTGAAGGGACAGTAGGTCAGCCCCAGCATTTT
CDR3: CSVEGTVGQPQHF

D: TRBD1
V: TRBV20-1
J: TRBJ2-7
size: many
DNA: TGCAGTGCGCCTCGGACAGGGGGGTACGAGCAGTACTTC
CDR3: CSAPRTGGYEQYF

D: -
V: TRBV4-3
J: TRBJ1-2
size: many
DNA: TGCGCCAGCAGCCAAGGCATAGGATTCCAGGGGAGCTATGGCTACACCTTC
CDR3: CASSQGIGFQGSYGYTF

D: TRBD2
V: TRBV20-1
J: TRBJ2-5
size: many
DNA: TGCAGTGCGGAAGCGGGGGTACAAGAGACCCAGTACTTC
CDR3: CSAEAGVQETQYF

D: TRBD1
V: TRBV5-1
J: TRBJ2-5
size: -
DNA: TGCGCCAGCAGCTTGGTGAGGGGGCGGCAAGAGACCCAGTACTTC
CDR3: CASSLVRGRQETQYF

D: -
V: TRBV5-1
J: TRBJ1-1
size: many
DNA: TGCGCCAGCAGCATGACAGGCGGGAACACTGAAGCTTTCTTT
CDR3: CASSMTGGNTEAFF

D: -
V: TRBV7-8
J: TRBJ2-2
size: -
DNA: TGTGCCAGCAGGTCTGGGTACACCGGGGAGCTGTTTTTT
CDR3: CASRSGYTGELFF

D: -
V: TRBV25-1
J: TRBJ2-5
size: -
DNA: TGTGCCAGCAGTTTCCGCCACGCGGGGAAAGAGACCCAGTACTTC
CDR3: CASSFRHAGKETQYF

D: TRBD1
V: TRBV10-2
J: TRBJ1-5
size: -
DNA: TGCGCCAGCAGCGACAGGGATGTTGGGCCCCAGCATTTT
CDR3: CASSDRDVGPQHF

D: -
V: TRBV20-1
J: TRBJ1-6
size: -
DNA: TGCAGTGCTAGTCTGGGGATTTCCTCCTCACCCCTCCACTTT
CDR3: CSASLGISSSPLHF

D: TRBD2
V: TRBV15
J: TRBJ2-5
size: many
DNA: TGTGCCACCAGCAGACGGACTAGCGGACGGCAAGAGACCCAGTACTTC
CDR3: CATSRRTSGRQETQYF

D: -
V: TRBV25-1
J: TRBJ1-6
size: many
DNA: TGTGCCAGCAGTCACCAGGGGAACTCACCCCTCCACTTT
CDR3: CASSHQGNSPLHF

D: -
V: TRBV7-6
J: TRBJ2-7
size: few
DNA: TGTGCCAGCAGCCAAGATGTCGCGGACTCCTACGAGCAGTACTTC
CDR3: CASSQDVADSYEQYF

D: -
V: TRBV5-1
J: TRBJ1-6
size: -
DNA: TGCGCCAGCAGTACGTGGGGGATCTCCTATAATTCACCCCTCCACTTT
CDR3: CASSTWGISYNSPLHF

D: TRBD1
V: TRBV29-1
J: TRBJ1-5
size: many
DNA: TGCAGCGTCCAGGGGGATAGCAATCAGCCCCAGCATTTT
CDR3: CSVQGDSNQPQHF

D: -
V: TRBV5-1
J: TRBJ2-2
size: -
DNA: TGCGCCAGCAGCGTCACCCACACCGGGGAGCTGTTTTTT
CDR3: CASSVTHTGELFF

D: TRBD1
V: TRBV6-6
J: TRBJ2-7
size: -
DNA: TGTGCCAGCAGCAAAAGCGGACAGGGGAACGAGCAGTACTTC
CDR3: CASSKSGQGNEQYF

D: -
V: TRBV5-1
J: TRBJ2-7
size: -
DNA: TGCGCCAGCAGCCACCCTTCGGGACACTTCACCTACGAGCAGTACTTC
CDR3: CASSHPSGHFTYEQYF

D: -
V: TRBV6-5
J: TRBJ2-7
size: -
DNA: TGTGCCAGCCTCTCCTCCTACGAGCAGTACTTC
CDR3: CASLSSYEQYF

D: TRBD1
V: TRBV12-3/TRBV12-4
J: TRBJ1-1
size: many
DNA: TGTGCCAGCAGTGCCACAGGGGACACTGAAGCTTTCTTT
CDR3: CASSATGDTEAFF

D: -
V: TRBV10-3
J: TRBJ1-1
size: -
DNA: TGTGCCATCAGTGAGTCGACCGGCGAGAACACTGAAGCTTTCTTT
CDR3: CAISESTGENTEAFF

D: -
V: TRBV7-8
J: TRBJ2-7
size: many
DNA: TGTGCCAGCAGCGATCCAGGGTTATACGAGCAGTACTTC
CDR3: CASSDPGLYEQYF

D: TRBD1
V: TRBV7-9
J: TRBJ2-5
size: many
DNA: TGTGCCAGCAGCAAATTGGGGGACAGCACAGAACTGACCCAGTACTTC
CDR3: CASSKLGDSTELTQYF

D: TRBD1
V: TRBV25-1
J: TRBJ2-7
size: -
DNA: TGTGCCAGCAGTGGCCCCTCCCAGCCCCGACAGGGGGTCTACGAGCAGTACTTC
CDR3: CASSGPSQPRQGVYEQYF

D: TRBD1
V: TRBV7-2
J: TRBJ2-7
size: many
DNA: TGTGCCAGCAGCTTCAGGACAGGCACCGAGCAGTACTTC
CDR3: CASSFRTGTEQYF

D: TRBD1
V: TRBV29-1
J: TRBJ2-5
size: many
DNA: TGCAGCGTAGTTGACAGGGGCAGGGAGCAAGAGACCCAGTACTTC
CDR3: CSVVDRGREQETQYF

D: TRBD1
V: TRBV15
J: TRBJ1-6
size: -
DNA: TGTGCCACCAGCAAGGGACAGGGCCAATCACCCCTCCACTTT
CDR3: CATSKGQGQSPLHF

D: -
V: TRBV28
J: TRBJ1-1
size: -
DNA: TGTGCCAGCAGTTTCGGTAGGGGGACTGAAGCTTTCTTT
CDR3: CASSFGRGTEAFF

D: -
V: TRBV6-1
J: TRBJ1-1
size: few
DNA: TGTGCCAGCATTATGGGAGCTACTGAAGCTTTCTTT
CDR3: CASIMGATEAFF

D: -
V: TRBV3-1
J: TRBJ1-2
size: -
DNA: TGTGCCAGCAGCCAAGGGGGGACAACCCAGGGCTACACCTTC
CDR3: CASSQGGTTQGYTF

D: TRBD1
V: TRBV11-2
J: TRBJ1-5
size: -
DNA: TGTGCCAGCAGCTTAGAGGACAGGGAGCCATATAGCAATCAGCCCCAGCATTTT
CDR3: CASSLEDREPYSNQPQHF

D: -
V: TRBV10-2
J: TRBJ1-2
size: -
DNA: TGCGCCAGCAGTGAGGCTCGTTCAAATGGCTACACCTTC
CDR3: CASSEARSNGYTF

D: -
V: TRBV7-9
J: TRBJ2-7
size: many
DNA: TGTGCCAGCAGCGGAGGGGACGTTACATCACCCTACGAGCAGTACTTC
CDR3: CASSGGDVTSPYEQYF

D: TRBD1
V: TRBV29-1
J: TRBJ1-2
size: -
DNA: TGCAGCGTCGGGGGGAGGACAGGGCCACGGGGCTATGGCTACACCTTC
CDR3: CSVGGRTGPRGYGYTF

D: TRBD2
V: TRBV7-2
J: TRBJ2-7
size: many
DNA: TGTGCCAGCAGCTTAGCTAGCGGGAGTTTGTACGAGCAGTACTTC
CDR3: CASSLASGSLYEQYF

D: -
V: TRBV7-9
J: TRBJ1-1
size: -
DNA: TGTGCCAGCACCGCCTCGGGAAACACTGAAGCTTTCTTT
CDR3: CASTASGNTEAFF

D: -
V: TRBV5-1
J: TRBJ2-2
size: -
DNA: TGCGCCAGCAGCCAAGTAGCCCCGGTGAACACCGGGGAGCTGTTTTTT
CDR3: CASSQVAPVNTGELFF

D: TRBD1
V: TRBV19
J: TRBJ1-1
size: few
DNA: TGTGCCAGTAGTTCCCCCGGGACAGGGGGCCCTAGGGGAGCTTTCTTT
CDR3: CASSSPGTGGPRGAFF

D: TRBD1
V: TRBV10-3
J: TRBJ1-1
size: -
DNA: TGTGCCATCAGTGAAAGAAGTGGGAACAGGGGGAACACTGAAGCTTTCTTT
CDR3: CAISERSGNRGNTEAFF

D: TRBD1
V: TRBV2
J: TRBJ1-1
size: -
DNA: TGTGCCAGCAGTGAACAGGGACAGTCGAACACTGAAGCTTTCTTT
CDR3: CASSEQGQSNTEAFF

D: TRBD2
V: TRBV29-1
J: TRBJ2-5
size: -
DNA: TGCAGCGTTGTAGGGCTAGCGGGAGGAGTTCAACAGTACTTC
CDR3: CSVVGLAGGVQQYF

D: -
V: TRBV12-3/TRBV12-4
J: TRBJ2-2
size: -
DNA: TGTGCCAGCAGAATGGCGGGGGCTAACACCGGGGAGCTGTTTTTT
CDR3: CASRMAGANTGELFF

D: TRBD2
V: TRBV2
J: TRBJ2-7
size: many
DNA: TGTGCCAGCAGGGATCCCCTCGGACTAGCAGGTAGAAGCTACGAGCAGTACTTC
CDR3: CASRDPLGLAGRSYEQYF

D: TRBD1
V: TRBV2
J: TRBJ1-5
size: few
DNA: TGTGCCAGCTCACCGCCCGGGACAGGCGGTAGGACGGAGCCCCAGCATTTT
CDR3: CASSPPGTGGRTEPQHF

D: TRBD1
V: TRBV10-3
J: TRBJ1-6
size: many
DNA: TGTGCCATCAGCCAGGGGGCTTCACCCCTCCACTTT
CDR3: CAISQGASPLHF

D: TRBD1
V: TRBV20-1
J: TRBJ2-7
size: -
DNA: TGCAGTGCCCAGGGACAGGCATCGTGGGAGCAGTACTTC
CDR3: CSAQGQASWEQYF

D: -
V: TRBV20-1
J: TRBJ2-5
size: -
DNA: TGCAGTGCTAGGAGCTGGACGGAAACAAGGGAGACCCAGTACTTC
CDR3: CSARSWTETRETQYF

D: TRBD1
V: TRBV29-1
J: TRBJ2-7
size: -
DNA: TGCAGCGTCTCGACAGGGGGCTACGAGCAGTACTTC
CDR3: CSVSTGGYEQYF

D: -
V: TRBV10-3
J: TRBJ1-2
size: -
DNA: TGTGCCAGCAGTTACTCGGTTCCGGCCTTCTATGGCTACACCTTC
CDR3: CASSYSVPAFYGYTF

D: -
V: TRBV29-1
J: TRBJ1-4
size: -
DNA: TGCAGCGTTCGGGGCTCGGGTTCACTGTTTTTT
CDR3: CSVRGSGSLFF

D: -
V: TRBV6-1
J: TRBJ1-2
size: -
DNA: TGTGCCAGCAGTGAAAGGGCCCGGGTCGGTGGCTACACCTTC
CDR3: CASSERARVGGYTF

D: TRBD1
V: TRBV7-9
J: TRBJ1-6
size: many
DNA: TGTGCCAGCAGCACCCGACAGGGGAATTCACCCCTCCACTTT
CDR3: CASSTRQGNSPLHF

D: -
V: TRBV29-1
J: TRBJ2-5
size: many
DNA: TGCAGCGTTGATTTGGGCCGCGGGGAAGAGACCCAGTACTTC
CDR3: CSVDLGRGEETQYF

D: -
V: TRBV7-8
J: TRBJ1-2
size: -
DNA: TGTGCCAGCAGCTTATGGGCGGAGTATGGCTACACCTTC
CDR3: CASSLWAEYGYTF

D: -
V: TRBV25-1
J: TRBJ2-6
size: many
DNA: TGTGCCAGCAGTGAAGGCTGGAGCGTCCTGACTTTC
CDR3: CASSEGWSVLTF

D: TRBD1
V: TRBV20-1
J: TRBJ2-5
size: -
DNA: TGCAGTGCCAAAGACAGGGGGCAAGAGACCCAGTACTTC
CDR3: CSAKDRGQETQYF

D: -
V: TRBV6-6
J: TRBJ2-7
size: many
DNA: TGTGCCAGCAGTTCCCCAGCGGGTGAGCAGTACTTC
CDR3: CASSSPAGEQYF

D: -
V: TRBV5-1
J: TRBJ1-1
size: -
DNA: TGCGCCAGCAGCGGGGACACAGGGAGGAACACTGAAGCTTTCTTT
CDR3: CASSGDTGRNTEAFF

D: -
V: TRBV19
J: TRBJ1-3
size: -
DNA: TGTGCCAGTACCCCGGGCTGGTTCTCTGGAAACACCATATATTTT
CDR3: CASTPGWFSGNTIYF